A selection of T cell receptor beta chains follows, all from one sample in a study of blood T cells in healthy people across ages. Each CDR3 protein gets one entry after TCRdb re-called the 5' RACE reads with MiXCR. The data hold around 1,500,000 distinct CDR3 sequences, with around 42% observed a single time. The specimen sequenced was blood. The receptors were sampled from a woman aged 18-29 years in good health. CDR3s include the opening cysteine and the closing phenylalanine or tryptophan. D genes are given only for firm matches. Size tells how often a clone was seen (once, few, many) or the class of an expanded clone, and some rows leave it out.

CDR3	DNA	V	length	D	J	size
CASSESRQGAKTNEKLFF	TGTGCCAGCAGTGAGAGTAGGCAGGGGGCGAAGACTAATGAAAAACTGTTTTTT	TRBV6-1	18	TRBD1	TRBJ1-4	.
CASSFKGTRQETQYF	TGTGCCAGCAGTTTTAAGGGGACACGCCAAGAGACCCAGTACTTC	TRBV12-3/TRBV12-4	15	.	TRBJ2-5	few
CAISESSGTLSYNEQYF	TGTGCCATCAGTGAGTCGTCCGGGACCCTCTCCTACAATGAGCAGTACTTC	TRBV10-3	17	.	TRBJ2-7	few
CSASNTDTQYF	TGCAGTGCTAGCAACACAGATACGCAGTATTTT	TRBV20-1	11	.	TRBJ2-3	few
CASSAHPGGNNEKLFF	TGTGCCAGCAGCGCCCACCCGGGCGGGAATAATGAAAAACTGTTTTTT	TRBV9	16	.	TRBJ1-4	.
CASRTGKLKPPGGEKLFF	TGTGCCAGCAGGACGGGCAAACTCAAACCCCCAGGAGGTGAAAAACTGTTTTTT	TRBV7-9	18	.	TRBJ1-4	.
CATSRVKGGSYEQYF	TGTGCCACCAGCAGAGTTAAGGGGGGATCCTACGAGCAGTACTTC	TRBV15	15	.	TRBJ2-7	few
CAISGLRGLNTEAFF	TGTGCCATCAGTGGGCTCCGGGGCCTGAACACTGAAGCTTTCTTT	TRBV10-3	15	.	TRBJ1-1	.
CASSFLAGTSTDTQYF	TGTGCCAGCAGTTTTCTCGCCGGAACTAGCACAGATACGCAGTATTTT	TRBV12-3/TRBV12-4	16	.	TRBJ2-3	.
CASSLRQGQGYTF	TGTGCCAGCAGTTTAAGGCAGGGGCAGGGCTACACCTTC	TRBV12-3/TRBV12-4	13	.	TRBJ1-2	.
CASSYSRGTGVMETQYF	TGTGCCAGCAGTTACTCTCGAGGGACAGGCGTCATGGAGACCCAGTACTTC	TRBV6-2/TRBV6-3	17	TRBD1	TRBJ2-5	.
CAWSVQDNYGYTF	TGTGCCTGGAGTGTTCAGGATAACTATGGCTACACCTTC	TRBV30	13	.	TRBJ1-2	.
CASSQVVPPAGQFF	TGTGCCAGCAGCCAAGTTGTCCCTCCGGCTGGGCAGTTCTTC	TRBV3-1	14	.	TRBJ2-1	few
CASSLTGQGANQPQHF	TGTGCCAGCAGTTTAACTGGACAGGGGGCCAATCAGCCCCAGCATTTT	TRBV28	16	TRBD1	TRBJ1-5	.
CSARDGLGGGLDKQFF	TGCAGTGCTAGAGATGGATTGGGCGGGGGGCTGGATAAGCAGTTCTTC	TRBV20-1	16	TRBD2	TRBJ2-1	.
CSAARDREGQETQYF	TGCAGTGCAGCCCGGGACAGGGAAGGTCAAGAGACCCAGTACTTC	TRBV20-1	15	TRBD1	TRBJ2-5	few
CASTKGQGLTDTQYF	TGTGCCAGCACCAAGGGACAGGGCCTCACAGATACGCAGTATTTT	TRBV6-6	15	TRBD1	TRBJ2-3	once
CASSKVTSGSYEQYF	TGTGCCAGCAGCAAGGTGACTAGCGGATCCTACGAGCAGTACTTC	TRBV7-9	15	TRBD2	TRBJ2-7	few
CASSLSGTGTGETQYF	TGTGCCAGCAGCTTATCCGGGACAGGAACTGGAGAGACCCAGTACTTC	TRBV11-2	16	TRBD1	TRBJ2-5	few
CASSQDLRAYTF	TGTGCCAGCAGCCAAGATTTGAGGGCTTACACCTTC	TRBV3-1	12	.	TRBJ1-2	.
CSAIAGVATYNEQFF	TGCAGTGCTATTGCGGGGGTTGCTACCTACAATGAGCAGTTCTTC	TRBV20-1	15	TRBD2	TRBJ2-1	.
CASSSHSAPGNEQYF	TGCGCCAGCAGCTCTCATAGCGCCCCGGGCAATGAGCAGTACTTC	TRBV5-1	15	.	TRBJ2-5	few
CASSLGRQGVDKLFF	TGTGCCAGCAGCCTAGGTCGGCAGGGGGTTGACAAACTGTTTTTT	TRBV7-6	15	TRBD1	TRBJ1-4	.
CASTSPGHGNSYEQYF	TGTGCCAGCACCTCTCCTGGACACGGTAATTCCTACGAGCAGTACTTC	TRBV28	16	.	TRBJ2-7	few
CASSSFPIKMNEQYF	TGTGCCAGCAGTTCCTTCCCTATCAAAATGAATGAGCAGTACTTC	TRBV5-6	15	.	TRBJ2-7	.
CASRGLAGGENHLSSYNEQYF	TGTGCCAGCAGGGGCTTAGCGGGAGGGGAAAACCATTTGAGCTCCTACAATGAGCAGTACTTC	TRBV2	21	TRBD2	TRBJ2-7	once
CVSSLAGVPNEQYF	TGCGTCAGCAGCTTAGCGGGAGTCCCCAACGAGCAGTACTTC	TRBV5-1	14	TRBD2	TRBJ2-7	.
CSAWGFRTAAINYGYTF	TGCAGTGCTTGGGGTTTCAGGACTGCGGCGATTAACTATGGCTACACCTTC	TRBV20-1	17	.	TRBJ1-2	few
CSARGLGGRQETQYF	TGCAGTGCTAGAGGACTAGGCGGACGACAAGAGACCCAGTACTTC	TRBV20-1	15	.	TRBJ2-5	.
CASSLGATSYNEQFF	TGCGCCAGCAGCTTGGGAGCAACCTCCTACAATGAGCAGTTCTTC	TRBV5-1	15	.	TRBJ2-1	.
CATRRTGTGDSYEQYF	TGTGCCACCAGAAGAACCGGGACCGGCGACTCCTACGAGCAGTACTTC	TRBV10-3	16	.	TRBJ2-7	few
CASSVALMNTEAFF	TGTGCCAGCAGTGTAGCCTTGATGAACACTGAAGCTTTCTTT	TRBV2	14	.	TRBJ1-1	few
CASSSDGAAGANVLTF	TGCGCCAGCAGCTCCGACGGTGCGGCTGGGGCCAACGTCCTGACTTTC	TRBV5-1	16	.	TRBJ2-6	.
CSAPNPGGSSYNEQYF	TGCAGTGCTCCGAATCCCGGTGGCTCATCCTACAATGAGCAGTACTTC	TRBV20-1	16	.	TRBJ2-7	.
CASSYPVAGELFF	TGTGCCAGCAGTTACCCCGTCGCCGGGGAGCTGTTTTTT	TRBV12-3/TRBV12-4	13	.	TRBJ2-2	.
CASSPTLSYEQYF	TGTGCCAGCAGTCCGACTCTCTCCTACGAGCAGTACTTC	TRBV27	13	.	TRBJ2-7	few
CASSFVEKSSYNEQFF	TGTGCCAGCAGCTTCGTCGAAAAGAGCTCCTACAATGAGCAGTTCTTC	TRBV7-8	16	.	TRBJ2-1	.
CASSSAGGGWSYNSPLHF	TGTGCCAGCAGTTCCGCCGGTGGTGGTTGGTCCTATAATTCACCCCTCCACTTT	TRBV27	18	.	TRBJ1-6	.
CASSYGDGGLDGYTF	TGTGCCAGCAGTTACGGTGATGGGGGGCTGGATGGCTACACCTTC	TRBV6-5	15	.	TRBJ1-2	.
CASSSQRYPDTQYF	TGTGCCAGCAGTTCCCAGAGATACCCAGATACGCAGTATTTT	TRBV12-3/TRBV12-4	14	.	TRBJ2-3	.
CATSQEGPVDTQYF	TGTGCTACCAGCCAAGAGGGTCCGGTAGATACGCAGTATTTT	TRBV12-5	14	.	TRBJ2-3	few
CASSYQGRVTYEQYF	TGTGCCAGCAGTTATCAAGGGCGGGTCACCTACGAGCAGTACTTC	TRBV6-2/TRBV6-3	15	.	TRBJ2-7	few
CASLAGESYEQYF	TGTGCCAGCCTAGCGGGGGAGTCCTACGAGCAGTACTTC	TRBV6-6	13	TRBD2	TRBJ2-7	.
CASRGLAGSDYEQYF	TGCGCCAGCCGCGGCTTAGCGGGGTCGGATTACGAGCAGTACTTC	TRBV10-2	15	TRBD2	TRBJ2-7	few
CASSYQTGQKKNTEAFF	TGTGCCAGCAGCTATCAAACGGGACAGAAAAAGAACACTGAAGCTTTCTTT	TRBV7-9	17	TRBD1	TRBJ1-1	.
CASSLVTRQFF	TGTGCCAGCAGCTTAGTGACTAGGCAGTTCTTC	TRBV7-2	11	.	TRBJ2-1	few
CSGTGGQHTDTQYF	TGCAGCGGAACAGGGGGTCAGCACACAGATACGCAGTATTTT	TRBV29-1	14	TRBD1	TRBJ2-3	few
CASNFGDRGGYTF	TGCGCCAGCAACTTCGGCGACAGGGGCGGCTACACCTTC	TRBV5-1	13	TRBD1	TRBJ1-2	.
CASSLYPGLASYNEQFF	TGTGCCAGCAGTTTATACCCTGGGCTAGCGAGCTACAATGAGCAGTTCTTC	TRBV28	17	.	TRBJ2-1	.
CASSSGASEQYF	TGTGCCAGCAGCTCCGGCGCGAGCGAGCAGTACTTC	TRBV7-2	12	.	TRBJ2-7	few
CGLSPGGPADEQYF	TGCGGACTCTCTCCGGGAGGGCCCGCGGATGAGCAGTACTTC	TRBV20-1	14	TRBD2	TRBJ2-7	.
CATSRAPSTLSPYEQYF	TGTGCCACCAGCAGAGCCCCTAGCACGCTATCTCCGTACGAGCAGTACTTC	TRBV15	17	.	TRBJ2-7	.
CASSYSIRVSLYNSEQFF	TGTGCCAGCAGTTACAGCATCAGGGTCTCCCTTTACAATAGTGAGCAGTTCTTC	TRBV6-5	18	.	TRBJ2-1	few
CASSSDRGRGEQYF	TGTGCCAGCAGTTCGGACAGGGGGCGAGGGGAGCAGTACTTC	TRBV27	14	TRBD1	TRBJ2-7	.
CASDLGYSRQETQYF	TGTGCTAGTGATCTCGGGTACTCCCGCCAAGAGACCCAGTACTTC	TRBV12-5	15	.	TRBJ2-5	.
CATSDTLGLQTQYF	TGTGCCACTAGTGATACACTGGGATTGCAAACGCAGTATTTT	TRBV24-1	14	.	TRBJ2-3	once
CASRDDRGAGTQYF	TGTGCCAGCAGAGACGACAGGGGAGCGGGGACCCAGTACTTC	TRBV9	14	TRBD1	TRBJ2-5	.